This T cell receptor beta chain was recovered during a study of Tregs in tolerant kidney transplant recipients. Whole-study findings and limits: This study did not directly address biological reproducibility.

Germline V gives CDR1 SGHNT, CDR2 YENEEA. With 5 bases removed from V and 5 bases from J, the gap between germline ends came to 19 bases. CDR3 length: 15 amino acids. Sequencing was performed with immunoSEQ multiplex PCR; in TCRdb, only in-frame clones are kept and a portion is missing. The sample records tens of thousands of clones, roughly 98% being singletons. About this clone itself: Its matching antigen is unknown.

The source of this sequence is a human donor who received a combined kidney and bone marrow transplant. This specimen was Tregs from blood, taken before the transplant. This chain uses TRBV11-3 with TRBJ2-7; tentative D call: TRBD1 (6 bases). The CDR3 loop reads CASSPLGPRGHEQYF. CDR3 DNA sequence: TGTGCCAGCAGCCCACTAGGGCCCAGGGGCCACGAGCAGTACTTC.